Included here is one T cell receptor (beta chain) sequence, with context. Germline V gene data show CDR1 as MGHDK and CDR2 as SYGVNS. The CDR3 is 13 residues long. With 0 bases removed from V and 6 bases from J, the gap between germline ends came to 6 bases. The sample belongs to a study of cytomegalovirus exposure and HLA in healthy donors. 13 Jbeta primers and 60 Vbeta primers were used for the PCR. The method was immunoSEQ multiplex PCR; TCRdb's version includes in-frame clones alone and lacks a portion of them. The sample yields 200,000 to 250,000 clones, around 76% seen once. The clonotype comes from a woman in her thirties or forties in good health and CMV-seropositive. The chain is built from TRBV25-1 and TRBJ2-1, with unresolved D. Sequenced: PBMCs. The CDR3: CASSEYSLNEQFF. The DNA of the CDR3 is TGTGCCAGCAGTGAATATAGCCTCAATGAGCAGTTCTTC.